This T cell receptor (beta chain) came from a study of T cell changes during pregnancy in multiple sclerosis. The CDR3 runs 14 residues. Germline loops: CDR1 SGHRS, CDR2 YFSETQ. V dropped 4 bases and J dropped 3 bases, with 14 bases sitting between them. Some clones are missing from TCRdb's copy, which holds only in-frame ones; the method was immunoSEQ multiplex PCR. The data contain some 100,000 clones, approximately 94% of them singletons. The chain recombines TRBV5-1 with TRBJ2-7, with D possibly matching TRBD2 (5 bases). The specimen was peripheral blood, collected in the second trimester of pregnancy. The source of this sequence is a female donor with multiple sclerosis, enrolled in a pregnancy study. This chain's CDR3 is CASSLEGMGYEQYF. The CDR3 bases are TGCGCCAGCAGCCTAGAGGGCATGGGCTACGAGCAGTACTTC.